This is a list of T cell receptor beta chains from one sample in a study of early T cells in non-severe SARS-CoV-2 infection. TCRdb re-called the 5' RACE reads through MiXCR, storing one row per CDR3 protein. This sample has about 59,000 distinct CDR3 sequences, with roughly 13% found just once. The sequences come from whole blood, collected at baseline. All receptors derive from an adult who was a healthcare worker with PCR-confirmed SARS-CoV-2 infection or an uninfected control (not recorded which). Each CDR3 is given with its conserved first and last residue. The D gene is left open where the match is weak. The listing skips clone size in some rows; elsewhere it reads once, few, many or a size class.

V: TRBV20-1; J: TRBJ2-2; D: .; size: .; CDR3: CSVLTPGGTGELFF; DNA: TGCAGTGTCCTCACGCCAGGAGGCACCGGGGAGCTGTTTTTT
V: TRBV6-1; J: TRBJ2-7; D: .; size: .; CDR3: CASSPWKIEQYF; DNA: TGTGCCAGCAGTCCTTGGAAGATAGAGCAGTACTTC
V: TRBV13; J: TRBJ2-3; D: .; size: .; CDR3: CASSFPGGVGTQYF; DNA: TGTGCCAGCAGTTTCCCCGGGGGAGTCGGTACGCAGTATTTT
V: TRBV5-1; J: TRBJ1-4; D: TRBD1; size: few; CDR3: CASSTDRVAGEKLFF; DNA: TGCGCCAGCAGCACAGACAGGGTGGCAGGGGAAAAACTGTTTTTT
V: TRBV29-1; J: TRBJ2-3; D: TRBD1; size: .; CDR3: CSARTGVADTQYF; DNA: TGCAGCGCTAGGACAGGAGTCGCAGATACGCAGTATTTT
V: TRBV5-1; J: TRBJ2-1; D: TRBD1; size: few; CDR3: CASGTGGSYNEQFF; DNA: TGCGCCAGCGGGACAGGGGGAAGCTACAATGAGCAGTTCTTC
V: TRBV24-1; J: TRBJ2-2; D: .; size: few; CDR3: CATSDHNRATGELFF; DNA: TGTGCCACCAGTGATCATAACAGGGCCACCGGGGAGCTGTTTTTT
V: TRBV28; J: TRBJ1-6; D: TRBD1; size: .; CDR3: CASRDRGKEYNSPLHF; DNA: TGTGCCAGCAGGGACAGGGGAAAAGAGTATAATTCACCCCTCCACTTT
V: TRBV20-1; J: TRBJ1-4; D: .; size: .; CDR3: CSARDWVGANEKLFF; DNA: TGCAGTGCTAGAGATTGGGTGGGGGCTAATGAAAAACTGTTTTTT
V: TRBV28; J: TRBJ1-6; D: .; size: many; CDR3: CASSLLDSPLHF; DNA: TGTGCCAGCAGTTTATTGGATTCACCCCTCCACTTT
V: TRBV9; J: TRBJ1-1; D: .; size: many; CDR3: CASSPHDRGTTEAFF; DNA: TGTGCCAGCAGCCCCCACGACAGAGGAACCACTGAAGCTTTCTTT
V: TRBV19; J: TRBJ2-2; D: TRBD2; size: many; CDR3: CASVRTSGRNRGGELFF; DNA: TGTGCCAGTGTAAGGACTAGCGGGAGAAATAGAGGCGGGGAGCTGTTTTTT
V: TRBV6-4; J: TRBJ2-1; D: .; size: medium-sized; CDR3: CASSDSSGSYNEQFF; DNA: TGTGCCAGCAGTGACTCTAGCGGCTCCTACAATGAGCAGTTCTTC
V: TRBV28; J: TRBJ1-4; D: .; size: .; CDR3: CASTKNGARGEKLFF; DNA: TGTGCCAGCACCAAGAATGGGGCAAGGGGAGAAAAACTGTTTTTT
V: TRBV6-1; J: TRBJ1-3; D: .; size: many; CDR3: CASSEQNGSGNTIYF; DNA: TGTGCCAGCAGTGAACAGAACGGCTCTGGAAACACCATATATTTT
V: TRBV18; J: TRBJ2-1; D: .; size: many; CDR3: CASSPDYLFNEQFF; DNA: TGTGCCAGCTCACCGGACTACCTTTTCAATGAGCAGTTCTTC
V: TRBV20-1; J: TRBJ2-7; D: TRBD2; size: .; CDR3: CSASSGLADYEQYF; DNA: TGCAGTGCTAGCTCCGGACTAGCGGACTACGAGCAGTACTTC
V: TRBV10-1; J: TRBJ1-5; D: TRBD1; size: few; CDR3: CASLSRGLWQPQHF; DNA: TGCGCCAGCCTCTCCAGGGGGCTGTGGCAGCCCCAGCATTTT
V: TRBV18; J: TRBJ1-5; D: .; size: few; CDR3: CASSPNNLGEQPQHF; DNA: TGTGCCAGCTCACCCAACAACCTAGGCGAACAGCCCCAGCATTTT
V: TRBV4-2; J: TRBJ1-5; D: .; size: .; CDR3: CASSHHGTREGNQPQHF; DNA: TGTGCCAGCAGCCATCACGGGACAAGGGAGGGCAATCAGCCCCAGCATTTT
V: TRBV11-3; J: TRBJ2-7; D: .; size: few; CDR3: CASSLGGGQYF; DNA: TGTGCCAGCAGCCTAGGTGGGGGGCAGTACTTC
V: TRBV9; J: TRBJ2-3; D: TRBD2; size: few; CDR3: CASGLAGGPTDTQYF; DNA: TGTGCCAGCGGACTAGCGGGAGGGCCTACAGATACGCAGTATTTT
V: TRBV6-5; J: TRBJ2-1; D: .; size: .; CDR3: CASSRVIGYEQFF; DNA: TGTGCCAGCAGCAGGGTTATCGGCTATGAGCAGTTCTTC
V: TRBV10-3; J: TRBJ1-2; D: .; size: many; CDR3: CAISPDPPDYGYTF; DNA: TGTGCCATCAGTCCGGACCCTCCGGACTATGGCTACACCTTC
V: TRBV5-4; J: TRBJ2-3; D: TRBD2; size: .; CDR3: CASSLGTLAGPSTDTQYF; DNA: TGTGCCAGCAGCTTGGGGACCCTAGCGGGACCCAGCACAGATACGCAGTATTTT
V: TRBV9; J: TRBJ1-3; D: .; size: .; CDR3: CASSAGYSGNTIYF; DNA: TGTGCCAGCAGCGCAGGGTACTCTGGAAACACCATATATTTT
V: TRBV2; J: TRBJ1-1; D: TRBD1; size: .; CDR3: CASSYRGLYSEAFF; DNA: TGTGCCAGCAGTTACAGGGGGCTGTACAGTGAAGCTTTCTTT
V: TRBV18; J: TRBJ2-5; D: .; size: few; CDR3: CASSPAHETQYF; DNA: TGTGCCAGCTCACCAGCTCACGAGACCCAGTACTTC
V: TRBV14; J: TRBJ1-3; D: .; size: many; CDR3: CASPPTPNDSGNTIYF; DNA: TGTGCCAGCCCCCCGACACCTAATGACTCTGGAAACACCATATATTTT
V: TRBV9; J: TRBJ2-4; D: TRBD1; size: .; CDR3: CASSVDRGGDIQYF; DNA: TGTGCCAGCAGCGTGGACAGGGGAGGTGACATTCAGTACTTC
V: TRBV12-3/TRBV12-4; J: TRBJ2-7; D: .; size: many; CDR3: CASSLERGLDSYEQYF; DNA: TGTGCCAGCAGTTTGGAGAGGGGACTCGACTCCTACGAGCAGTACTTC
V: TRBV6-1; J: TRBJ2-1; D: .; size: few; CDR3: CASSEIWPPRGEQFF; DNA: TGTGCCAGCAGTGAAATCTGGCCTCCAAGGGGCGAGCAGTTCTTC
V: TRBV7-3; J: TRBJ2-1; D: TRBD1; size: many; CDR3: CASSSQGARNEQFF; DNA: TGTGCCAGCAGCTCACAGGGGGCTCGGAATGAGCAGTTCTTC
V: TRBV5-6; J: TRBJ2-7; D: .; size: .; CDR3: CASSLGQAGYEQYF; DNA: TGTGCCAGCAGTTTGGGGCAGGCCGGGTACGAGCAGTACTTC
V: TRBV11-2; J: TRBJ2-3; D: .; size: many; CDR3: CASTRAGGAVDTQYF; DNA: TGTGCCAGCACCCGAGCTGGGGGGGCAGTAGATACGCAGTATTTT
V: TRBV27; J: TRBJ1-6; D: .; size: .; CDR3: CASSPKSTFYNSPLHF; DNA: TGTGCCAGCAGTCCCAAGAGCACCTTTTATAATTCACCCCTCCACTTT
V: TRBV5-4; J: TRBJ2-5; D: TRBD1; size: few; CDR3: CASSWSGDRAQYF; DNA: TGTGCCAGCAGCTGGAGCGGGGACAGGGCCCAGTACTTC
V: TRBV25-1; J: TRBJ2-3; D: TRBD2; size: .; CDR3: CASSLAGPGDTQYF; DNA: TGTGCCAGCAGCCTAGCGGGGCCTGGGGATACGCAGTATTTT
V: TRBV5-1; J: TRBJ2-4; D: .; size: .; CDR3: CASSPMEGAKTIQYF; DNA: TGCGCCAGCAGCCCGATGGAGGGGGCCAAAACCATTCAGTACTTC
V: TRBV4-2; J: TRBJ2-4; D: .; size: .; CDR3: CASSQDEVKVAKNIQYF; DNA: TGTGCCAGCAGCCAAGATGAGGTGAAGGTAGCCAAAAACATTCAGTACTTC
V: TRBV4-1; J: TRBJ2-1; D: TRBD2; size: few; CDR3: CASSQDWLAGGNEQFF; DNA: TGCGCCAGCAGCCAAGACTGGCTAGCGGGGGGCAATGAGCAGTTCTTC
V: TRBV7-9; J: TRBJ2-5; D: TRBD2; size: .; CDR3: CASSRTSGGETQYF; DNA: TGTGCCAGCAGCCGGACTAGCGGGGGAGAGACCCAGTACTTC
V: TRBV5-1; J: TRBJ1-1; D: .; size: .; CDR3: CASSLGPGVNTEAFF; DNA: TGCGCCAGCAGCTTGGGGCCAGGAGTGAACACTGAAGCTTTCTTT
V: TRBV6-1; J: TRBJ2-2; D: .; size: .; CDR3: CASSRDVSNTGELFF; DNA: TGTGCCAGCAGTAGGGACGTCTCGAACACCGGGGAGCTGTTTTTT
V: TRBV3-1; J: TRBJ1-1; D: .; size: few; CDR3: CASSQGTANTEAFF; DNA: TGTGCCAGCAGCCAAGGGACGGCTAACACTGAAGCTTTCTTT
V: TRBV7-3; J: TRBJ2-2; D: .; size: many; CDR3: CASSLSPTGTGELFF; DNA: TGTGCCAGCAGCTTAAGCCCGACAGGAACCGGGGAGCTGTTTTTT